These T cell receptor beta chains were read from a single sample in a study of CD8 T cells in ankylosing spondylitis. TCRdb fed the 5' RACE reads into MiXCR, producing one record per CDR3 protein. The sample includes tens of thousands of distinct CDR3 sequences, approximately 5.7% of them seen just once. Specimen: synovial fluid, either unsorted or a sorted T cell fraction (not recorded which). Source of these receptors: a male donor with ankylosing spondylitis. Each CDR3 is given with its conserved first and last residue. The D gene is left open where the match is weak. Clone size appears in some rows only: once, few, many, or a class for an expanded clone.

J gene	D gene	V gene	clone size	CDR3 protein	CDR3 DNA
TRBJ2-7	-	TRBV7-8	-	CASSTREGREEQYF	TGTGCCAGCAGCACCCGAGAGGGGCGCGAAGAGCAGTACTTC
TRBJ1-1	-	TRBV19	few	CASSTQGFNAEAFF	TGTGCCAGTAGTACACAGGGTTTTAATGCTGAAGCTTTCTTT
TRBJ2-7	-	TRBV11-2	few	CASSLEVSGAGRSYEQYF	TGTGCCAGCAGCTTAGAAGTTAGTGGGGCGGGACGATCGTACGAGCAGTACTTC
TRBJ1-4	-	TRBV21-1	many	CASSKAQAGFNEKLFF	TGTGCCAGCAGCAAAGCGCAGGCAGGGTTTAATGAAAAACTGTTTTTT
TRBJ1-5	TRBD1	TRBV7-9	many	CASSRNPTGGLGQPQHF	TGTGCCAGCAGCCGAAACCCGACAGGGGGCCTGGGTCAGCCCCAGCATTTT
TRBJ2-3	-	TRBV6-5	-	CASSYGVEGADTQYF	TGTGCCAGCAGTTACGGGGTGGAGGGAGCAGATACGCAGTATTTT
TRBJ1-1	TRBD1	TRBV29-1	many	CSVTGTGGREAFF	TGCAGCGTCACCGGGACAGGGGGCCGGGAAGCTTTCTTT
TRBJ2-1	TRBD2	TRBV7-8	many	CASSSLAGEDFSYNEQFF	TGTGCCAGCAGCTCACTAGCGGGTGAAGACTTCTCCTACAATGAGCAGTTCTTC
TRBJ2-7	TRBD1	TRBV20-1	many	CSAKGTEASYEQYF	TGCAGTGCTAAAGGGACAGAGGCCTCCTACGAGCAGTACTTC
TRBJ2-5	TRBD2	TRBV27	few	CASSSRTSIETQYF	TGTGCCAGCAGTTCCCGGACTAGCATCGAGACCCAGTACTTC
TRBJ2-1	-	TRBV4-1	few	CASSLDFNEQFF	TGCGCCAGCAGCCTGGACTTCAATGAGCAGTTCTTC
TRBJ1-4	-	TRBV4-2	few	CASSQDPDRRNEKLFF	TGTGCCAGCAGCCAAGATCCAGACAGGAGAAATGAAAAACTGTTTTTT
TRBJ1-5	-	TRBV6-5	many	CASSYSFLGDQPQHF	TGTGCCAGCAGCTACAGCTTTTTGGGGGATCAGCCCCAGCATTTT
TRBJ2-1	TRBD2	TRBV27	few	CASSRGLAEVPSYNEQFF	TGTGCCAGCAGCCGGGGACTAGCGGAAGTTCCCTCCTACAATGAGCAGTTCTTC
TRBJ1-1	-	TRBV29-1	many	CSVELKTNTEAFF	TGCAGCGTTGAACTAAAGACGAACACTGAAGCTTTCTTT
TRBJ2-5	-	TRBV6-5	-	CASSYPGGPGDQETQYF	TGTGCCAGCAGTTACCCTGGCGGGCCGGGGGATCAAGAGACCCAGTACTTC
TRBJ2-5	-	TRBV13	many	CASSLRRHQETQYF	TGTGCCAGCAGCTTACGACGGCACCAAGAGACCCAGTACTTC
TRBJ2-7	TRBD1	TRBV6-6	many	CATLGTGSYEQYF	TGTGCCACCCTCGGGACAGGCTCCTACGAGCAGTACTTC
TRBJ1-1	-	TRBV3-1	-	CASGRQANTEAFF	TGTGCCAGCGGTCGACAGGCGAACACTGAAGCTTTCTTT
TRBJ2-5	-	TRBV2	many	CASSVRQQETQYF	TGTGCCAGCAGTGTAAGACAGCAAGAGACCCAGTACTTC
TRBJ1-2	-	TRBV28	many	CASSLYRNYGYTF	TGTGCCAGCAGTTTATATCGAAACTATGGCTACACCTTC
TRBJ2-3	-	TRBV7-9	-	CASSLRAGATDTQYF	TGTGCCAGCAGCCTCCGCGCAGGGGCCACAGATACGCAGTATTTT
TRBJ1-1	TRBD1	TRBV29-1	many	CSITGTGAEAFF	TGCAGCATCACCGGGACAGGGGCTGAAGCTTTCTTT
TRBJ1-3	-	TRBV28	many	CASSDGRGARNTIYF	TGTGCCAGCAGTGACGGGAGAGGGGCGCGGAACACCATATATTTT
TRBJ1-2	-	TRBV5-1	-	CASSLGDPPRDGYTF	TGCGCCAGCAGCTTGGGGGACCCTCCCAGGGATGGCTACACCTTC
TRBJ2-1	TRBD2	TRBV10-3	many	CAISSGTSGSGGYNEQFF	TGTGCCATCAGCTCCGGGACTAGCGGGAGTGGGGGATACAATGAGCAGTTCTTC
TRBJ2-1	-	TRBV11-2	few	CASSPDRYNEQFF	TGTGCCAGCAGTCCAGACAGGTACAATGAGCAGTTCTTC
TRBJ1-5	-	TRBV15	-	CATSEGRGGRQPQHF	TGTGCCACCAGCGAAGGGCGGGGCGGACGTCAGCCCCAGCATTTT
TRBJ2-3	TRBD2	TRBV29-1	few	CSVDLAGGSTDTQYF	TGCAGCGTGGACCTAGCGGGAGGGAGCACAGATACGCAGTATTTT
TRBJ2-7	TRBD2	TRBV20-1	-	CSARAVVAGVPEQYF	TGCAGTGCTAGAGCCGTGGTAGCGGGAGTACCCGAGCAGTACTTC
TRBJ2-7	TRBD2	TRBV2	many	CASRATPYSGRSFEQYF	TGTGCCAGCAGGGCCACCCCTTATAGCGGGAGATCTTTCGAGCAGTACTTC
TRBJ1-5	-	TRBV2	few	CASSERASQPQHF	TGTGCCAGCAGTGAACGGGCGAGTCAGCCCCAGCATTTT
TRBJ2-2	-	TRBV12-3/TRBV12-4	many	CASKHQWRDTGELFF	TGTGCCAGCAAACACCAGTGGCGAGACACCGGGGAGCTGTTTTTT
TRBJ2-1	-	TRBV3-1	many	CASSQNGGRFF	TGTGCCAGCAGCCAAAACGGGGGGCGGTTCTTC
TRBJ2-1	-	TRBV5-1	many	CASSLDGVYNEQFF	TGCGCCAGCAGCTTGGATGGAGTATACAATGAGCAGTTCTTC
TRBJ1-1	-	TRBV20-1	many	CSARVWLELNTEAFF	TGCAGTGCTAGAGTCTGGTTGGAGTTAAACACTGAAGCTTTCTTT
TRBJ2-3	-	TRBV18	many	CASSPMETIGTDTQYF	TGTGCCAGCTCACCAATGGAGACTATTGGCACAGATACGCAGTATTTT
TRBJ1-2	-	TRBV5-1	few	CASSGGDTFYGYTF	TGCGCCAGCAGCGGGGGGGACACCTTCTATGGCTACACCTTC
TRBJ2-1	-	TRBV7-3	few	CASSLVRDSRTEQFF	TGTGCCAGCAGCTTAGTAAGGGACTCGCGAACCGAGCAGTTCTTC